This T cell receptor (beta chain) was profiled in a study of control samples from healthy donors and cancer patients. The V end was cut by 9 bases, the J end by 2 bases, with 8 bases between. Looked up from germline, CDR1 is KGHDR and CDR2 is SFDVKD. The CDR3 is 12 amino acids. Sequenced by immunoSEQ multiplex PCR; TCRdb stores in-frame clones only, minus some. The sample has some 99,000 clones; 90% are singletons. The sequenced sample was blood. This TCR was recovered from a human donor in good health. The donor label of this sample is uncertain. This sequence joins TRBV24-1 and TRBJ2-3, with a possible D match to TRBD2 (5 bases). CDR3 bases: TGTGCCACCGGCGGGTCCACAGATACGCAGTATTTT. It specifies CATGGSTDTQYF.